This T cell receptor beta chain was profiled in a study of T cell repertoires in cytomegalovirus infection. About the study: Through public TCR beta signatures, both CMV infection and matching HLA type were indicated. Study-wide findings and caveats: The cumulative frequency of public TCR beta families identified carriers of CMV plus the relevant HLA. In two of eight donors, the top clonotype was HLA-C-restricted CMV-specific.

This clonotype was seen a few times. The antigen remains unidentified. MiXCR, run by TCRdb on the reads, gives a single entry per CDR3 protein. The repertoire includes 700,000 to 950,000 distinct CDR3 sequences, roughly 33% of them detected once, and roughly an eighth sits in the top ten. The sequencing used cultured CD8+ T cells from PBMCs, collected from culture after CMV antigen stimulation. The clonotype comes from a human donor in good health (CMV status not recorded). Some clones in this sample may be carry-over from other donors' samples.

This CDR3 is CSVDLLAGHGNEQFF. The CDR3 DNA reads as TGCAGCGTAGATCTCCTAGCGGGCCATGGGAATGAGCAGTTCTTC. The V gene is TRBV29-1, the J gene TRBJ2-1; 8 bases are shared with TRBD2. The CDR3 runs to 15 residues. Germline V gene sequence: CDR1 SQVTM, CDR2 ANQGSEA. Trimming cost V 6 bases and J 7 bases; bases outside gene matches: 14.